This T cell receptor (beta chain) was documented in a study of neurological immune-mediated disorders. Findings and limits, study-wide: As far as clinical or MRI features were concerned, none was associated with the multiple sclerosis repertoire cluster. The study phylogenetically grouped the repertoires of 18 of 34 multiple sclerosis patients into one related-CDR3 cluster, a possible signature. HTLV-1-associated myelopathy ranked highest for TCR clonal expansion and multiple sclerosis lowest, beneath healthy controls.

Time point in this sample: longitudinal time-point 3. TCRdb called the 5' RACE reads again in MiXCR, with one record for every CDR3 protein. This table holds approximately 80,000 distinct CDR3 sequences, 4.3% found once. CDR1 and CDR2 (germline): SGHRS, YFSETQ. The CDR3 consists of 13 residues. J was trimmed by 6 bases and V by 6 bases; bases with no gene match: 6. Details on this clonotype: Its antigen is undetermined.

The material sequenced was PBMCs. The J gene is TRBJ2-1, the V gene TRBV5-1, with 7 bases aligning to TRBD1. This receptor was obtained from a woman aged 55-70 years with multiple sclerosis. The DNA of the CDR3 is TGCGCCAGCACGACAGGGACCGTCAATGAGCAGTTCTTC. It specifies CASTTGTVNEQFF.